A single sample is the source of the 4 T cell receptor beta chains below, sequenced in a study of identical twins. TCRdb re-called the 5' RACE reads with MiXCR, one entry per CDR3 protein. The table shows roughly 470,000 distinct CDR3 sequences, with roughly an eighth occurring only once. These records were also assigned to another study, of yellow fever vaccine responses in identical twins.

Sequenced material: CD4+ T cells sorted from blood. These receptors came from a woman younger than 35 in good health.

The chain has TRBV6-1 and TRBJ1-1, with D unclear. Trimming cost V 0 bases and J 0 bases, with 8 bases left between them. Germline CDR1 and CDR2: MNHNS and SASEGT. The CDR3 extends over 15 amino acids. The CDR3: CASSEAGVLNTEAFF. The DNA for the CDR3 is TGTGCCAGCAGTGAAGCTGGGGTGCTGAACACTGAAGCTTTCTTT.

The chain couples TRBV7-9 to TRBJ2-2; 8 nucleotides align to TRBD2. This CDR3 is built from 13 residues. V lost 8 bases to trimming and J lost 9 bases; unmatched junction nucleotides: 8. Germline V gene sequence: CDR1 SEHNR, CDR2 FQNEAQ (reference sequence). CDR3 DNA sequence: TGTGCCAGCCTCACGGGAGGGGACCGGGAGCTGTTTTTT. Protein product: CASLTGGDRELFF.

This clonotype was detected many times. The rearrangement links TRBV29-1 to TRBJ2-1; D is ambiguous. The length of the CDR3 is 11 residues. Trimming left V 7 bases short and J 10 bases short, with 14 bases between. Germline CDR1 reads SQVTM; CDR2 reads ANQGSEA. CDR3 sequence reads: CSALDPREQFF. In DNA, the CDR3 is TGCAGCGCCCTTGATCCTAGGGAGCAGTTCTTC.

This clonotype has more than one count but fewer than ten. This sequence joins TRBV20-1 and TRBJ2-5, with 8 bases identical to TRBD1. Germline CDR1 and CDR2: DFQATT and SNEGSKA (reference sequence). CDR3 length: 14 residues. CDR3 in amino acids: CRLGPGGIQETQYF. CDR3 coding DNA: TGCAGACTCGGGCCAGGGGGCATTCAAGAGACCCAGTACTTC.